This T cell receptor (beta chain) stems from a study of T cell repertoires in cytomegalovirus infection. Deletions cut 2 bases from V and 2 bases from J, with 6 bases between. The CDR3 is made up of 13 amino acids. Overall study findings and caveats: Cumulative public TCR beta family frequency identified CMV carriers with the relevant HLA.

Using its own MiXCR run on the reads, TCRdb lists one record per CDR3 protein. This table has nearly 700,000 distinct CDR3 sequences, around 31% appearing once. As concerns this clonotype: Its antigen remains unidentified. This clone may be a read error of a much larger clone one base away. This CDR3 fails to terminate in the conserved phenylalanine or tryptophan, so it likely reflects a read error.

J is TRBJ1-1 and V is TRBV12-3 or TRBV12-4; D is undetermined. This TCR was recovered from a human donor in good health (CMV status not recorded). Some clones in this sample may be carry-over from other donors' samples. The sample consisted of cultured PBMCs, taken from culture after CMV antigen stimulation. DNA for the CDR3: TGTGCCAGCAGTTTATCGACTAACACTGAAGCTTTCCTT. This encodes CASSLSTNTEAFL.